This paragraph reports one T cell receptor (beta chain). No cognate antigen has been identified for it. Per-base qualities were not stored, and no clone one base away is much larger. The CDR3 goes from the cysteine to the phenylalanine over 16 residues. CDR3 DNA is the only sequence kept; it has 48 bases, read in frame from the first base. V gives up 2 bases and J gives up 0 bases, and the segment between their germline ends measures 14 bases. Via the germline V gene, CDR1 is SGDLS and CDR2 YYNGEE. These data are taken from a study of blood T cells in healthy people across ages (dated by TCRdb to about 2015). About the study as a whole: In model experiments, roughly one uniquely barcoded TCR beta cDNA molecule per two T cells was captured by template switching. The donors were divided into four age groups: young (average roughly 15 years), middle-aged (around 37), aged (around 59) and long-lived (about 80). Using deep sequencing normalized with unique cDNA molecular identifiers, the study measured how TCR beta repertoire diversity changes with age. For two donors (one aged 18 to 30 and one aged 80 or older), the study analyzed two additional independent replicas of 1 million unique cDNA reads from the same blood draw. To avoid experimental bias, donors of different ages were spread randomly across the sequencing lanes.

Points the paper makes about the study in general: A strong correlation was found between observed TCR beta diversity and the percentage of naive T cells measured by flow cytometry. Estimates of total diversity based on one million sequenced T cells were considered lower bounds and underestimates. The long-lived group showed more naive CD4+ T cells, fewer expanded clones and increased TCR diversity than the aged group, suggesting age selection. Conclusive comparison of naive and antigen-experienced compartments was prevented by the profiling of bulk unsorted PBMCs. As age increased, observed TCR beta diversity per million T cells dropped in a roughly linear way, and a significant reduction was already evident by age 40. Because donor CMV infection status was unknown, age-related changes in expanded clonotypes were potentially confounded.

Libraries were constructed by 5' RACE. Sequencing took place on an Illumina HiSeq 2500. The second PCR ran for about 6 to 12 cycles and used a J-beta primer mix along with a sample-barcoded 5' primer. A unique molecular identifier was introduced onto each TCR beta cDNA molecule by a template-switch 5' adaptor carrying 12 random nucleotides. Each sample yielded at least 3 million CDR3-containing paired-end reads. All of the RNA was converted into first-strand cDNA using the Mint cDNA synthesis kit, with a TRBC-specific oligonucleotide serving as the primer. After uracil-DNA glycosylase treatment, a first 18-cycle PCR used universal primers M1SS and BC2_uni_R on all cDNA. On the authors' methods: For normalization, 1 million high-quality reads, each with a distinct molecular identifier, were randomly selected from each sample. Instead of being binned into consensus sequences, reads with shared molecular identifiers were discarded. MiTCR, with a Q25 quality threshold and the strictest error-elimination algorithm, was used for CDR3 identification, clonotype clustering and error correction. A nonparametric unseen species model with Euler transformation was used to estimate lower-bound total TCR beta diversity. TCRdb reworked the public reads: Q25 trimming with fastp, MiXCR clone assembly, productive beta chains retained. Rows with one shared CDR3 protein collapse into an entry with the most common genes and DNA. In this record, the V and J calls reflect TCRdb's handling and not the investigators' own analysis. A total of 950,000 to 1,200,000 distinct CDR3 sequences appear in this sample, roughly two fifths of them only once. Over 10% of the sample goes to the ten largest clones.

The donors were 40 or so Caucasian individuals from Russia, aged roughly 6 to 100 years, who were systemically healthy. Each donor gave ten milliliters of peripheral blood, drawn into EDTA-treated Vacutainer tubes. Ficoll-Paque density-gradient centrifugation was used to isolate PBMCs, with at least 6 million obtained per sample. Total RNA was extracted from PBMCs with Trizol reagent, with at least 6 micrograms obtained per sample. For every donor, flow cytometry on a PBMC aliquot measured the percentage of naive CD45RAhigh/CD27high T cells. Input material: blood. The receptor was isolated from a man between 18 and 35 years old in good health. The rearranged segments are TRBV9 and TRBJ1-1, and the D gene may be TRBD1, 5 bases matching. The nucleotide sequence is TGTGCCAGCAGCGTTCAGCCTGACAGCCTGAACACTGAAGCTTTCTTT. It translates to CASSVQPDSLNTEAFF.